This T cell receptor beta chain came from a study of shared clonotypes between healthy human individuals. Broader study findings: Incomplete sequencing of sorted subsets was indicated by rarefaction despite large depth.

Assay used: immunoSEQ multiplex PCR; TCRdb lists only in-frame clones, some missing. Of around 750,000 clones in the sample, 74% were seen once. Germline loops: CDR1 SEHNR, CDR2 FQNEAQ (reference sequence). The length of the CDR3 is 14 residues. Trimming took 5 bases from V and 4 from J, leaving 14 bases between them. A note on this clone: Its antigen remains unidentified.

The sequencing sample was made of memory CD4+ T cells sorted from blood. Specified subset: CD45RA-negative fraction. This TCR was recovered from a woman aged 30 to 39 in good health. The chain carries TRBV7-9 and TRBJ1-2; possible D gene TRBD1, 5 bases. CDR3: CASSPQDGFYGYTF. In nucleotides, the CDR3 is TGTGCCAGCAGCCCACAGGACGGGTTCTATGGCTACACCTTC. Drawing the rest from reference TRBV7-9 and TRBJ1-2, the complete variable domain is DTGVSQNPRHKITKRGQNVTFRCDPISEHNRLYWYRQTLGQGPEFLTYFQNEAQLEKSRLLSDRFSAERPKGSFSTLEIQRTEQGDSAMYLCASSPQDGFYGYTFGSGTRLTVV.